These T cell receptor beta chains were read from a single sample in a study of blood T cells in healthy people across ages. TCRdb re-called the 5' RACE reads with MiXCR, one entry per CDR3 protein. The sample records fewer than 1.5 million distinct CDR3 sequences, 42% being singletons. The sample comprised blood. These receptors were taken from a woman between 18 and 29 years old in good health. Both conserved end residues are trimmed from each CDR3. Each record gives: V gene, J gene, CDR3 protein.

>TRBV13|TRBJ2-2
ASSPRDRPYTGELF
>TRBV6-2/TRBV6-3|.
ASWTGGVYEQY
>TRBV12-3/TRBV12-4|TRBJ2-3
ASRRRGGKTDTQY
>TRBV5-5|TRBJ1-1
ASSLYGVDTEAF
>TRBV7-6|TRBJ2-3
ASSELAGGWRDTQY
>TRBV5-6|TRBJ2-3
ASSPPPLAGDSDTQY
>TRBV5-6|TRBJ2-3
ASSRYRGEITDTQY
>TRBV6-1|TRBJ2-2
ASKYGSGGTNTGELF
>TRBV6-5|TRBJ1-4
ASTPTGATNEKLF
>TRBV10-3|TRBJ1-1
AITKNTEAF
>TRBV12-3/TRBV12-4|TRBJ1-6
ASRIGTGITAYNSPLH
>TRBV20-1|TRBJ1-1
SAPGQGVNTEAF
>TRBV5-5|TRBJ2-1
ASISSGSLDEQF
>TRBV29-1|TRBJ2-2
SVTRLGGTGELF
>TRBV20-1|TRBJ2-1
SARGLDSYNEQF
>TRBV7-9|TRBJ1-1
ASSLVSAPGTEAF
>TRBV20-1|.
SAPVGGEGGTQY
>TRBV10-3|.
AIRSREQETQY
>TRBV28|TRBJ1-5
ASSLDRGTGNQPQH
>TRBV9|TRBJ2-4
ASSVGGQSIQY
>TRBV29-1|TRBJ2-5
SVLITDRETQY
>TRBV12-3/TRBV12-4|TRBJ1-6
ASRGTGNSPLH
>TRBV29-1|TRBJ1-4
SVPTGVENEKLF
>TRBV6-2/TRBV6-3|TRBJ1-5
ASSPGTGKGPQH
>TRBV6-2/TRBV6-3|TRBJ1-1
ASIGDRGETEAF
>TRBV25-1|TRBJ2-7
ASSPSGQGSYEQY
>TRBV5-1|TRBJ2-1
ASSLGDGGSYNEQF
>TRBV27|TRBJ2-6
ASSLVRKSSGANVLT
>TRBV6-5|TRBJ2-7
ASSYSMVQGSYEQY
>TRBV10-3|TRBJ2-1
AISGAISYNEQF
>TRBV21-1|TRBJ1-1
ASSSGWYTEAF
>TRBV7-8|TRBJ1-4
AGSFRGQSNEKLF
>TRBV6-5|TRBJ2-1
ASSSGTSGSLGSTYNEQF
>TRBV29-1|TRBJ1-1
SVVRQDMNTEAF
>TRBV11-2|TRBJ2-1
ASSLQTGLAGGEQF
>TRBV5-1|TRBJ2-1
ASSLVGGGDEQF
>TRBV25-1|TRBJ1-4
ASSLRLEKLF
>TRBV20-1|TRBJ2-3
SALWGVIDTQY
>TRBV18|TRBJ1-2
ASSPQFDYGYT
>TRBV7-9|TRBJ1-2
ASSSTGLGYGYT
>TRBV10-3|TRBJ2-1
AISESAGGPNEQF
>TRBV7-9|TRBJ2-5
ASSLSRVGETQY
>TRBV20-1|TRBJ2-7
SARSPLPQGVDEQY
>TRBV29-1|TRBJ1-1
SVEADGDTEAF
>TRBV7-6|.
ASSLGESGEQY
>TRBV3-1|TRBJ2-5
ASSQGLGTGGTSY
>TRBV29-1|TRBJ1-2
SVVGGYGYT
>TRBV10-3|TRBJ2-1
AIRRLAGDNNEQF
>TRBV19|TRBJ2-1
ASSMSGNEQF
>TRBV6-6|TRBJ2-1
ASSYSRDMYDNEQF
>TRBV2|TRBJ2-5
ASSGTGTGPEKTQY
>TRBV15|TRBJ2-1
ATSSDRGTVYDPSYNEQF
>TRBV25-1|TRBJ2-3
ASSGGPRLAGGTDTQY
>TRBV7-8|TRBJ2-1
ASSGREERNEQF
>TRBV4-1|TRBJ2-7
ASGGSGANEQY
>TRBV28|TRBJ2-3
ATSHAGARVDTQY
>TRBV15|TRBJ1-4
ATSRDLQVPSTNEKLF
>TRBV6-1|TRBJ1-3
ASSPTGVGGNTIY